What follows are 23 T cell receptor beta chains derived from one specimen sequenced in a study of blood T cell repertoires in COVID-19. The assay was immunoSEQ multiplex PCR, and TCRdb's table has in-frame clones only and misses some. Of about 200,000 clones listed, about 86% are singletons. Sequenced sample: peripheral blood. The receptors here all came from a woman aged 50 to 60 with acute or convalescent COVID-19.

This chain joins TRBV19 and TRBJ2-3, with TRBD2 matching 8 bases. CDR1 is LNHDA, CDR2 SQIVND, per germline (reference sequence). The CDR3 extends over 14 amino acids. V shed 10 bases and J 4 bases; nucleotides not matched to a gene: 10. The CDR3, as DNA: TGTGCCACCCATAGCGGGGAAGGTCCAGATACGCAGTATTTT. This gives the protein CATHSGEGPDTQYF.

The chain links TRBV19 to TRBJ1-2; TRBD1 agrees at 9 bases. Unmatched junction bases numbered 10, after V lost 4 bases and J lost 1 base. Germline V gene data show CDR1 as LNHDA and CDR2 as SQIVND (reference sequence). This CDR3 comprises 17 residues. Here the CDR3 DNA reads TGTGCCAGTAGTACTTTCAAAAGGACAGGGGTTAACTATGGCTACACCTTC. Its translation: CASSTFKRTGVNYGYTF.

This chain links TRBV4-1 with TRBJ1-1; 8 bases line up with TRBD1. Germline V gene sequence: CDR1 MGHRA, CDR2 YSYEKL. V shed 3 bases and J 0 bases; nucleotides not matched to a gene: 9. The CDR3 loop spans 17 amino acids. CDR3 bases: TGCGCCAGCAGCCACTCCGGACAGGGCGGGATGAACACTGAAGCTTTCTTT. Translating it yields CASSHSGQGGMNTEAFF.

The chain links TRBV7-2 to TRBJ2-2; D not certain. The germline V gene has CDR1 SGHTA and CDR2 FQGNSA. The CDR3 runs to 11 residues. Trimming removed 3 bases from V and 8 bases from J, with 4 bases in between. The CDR3 region is CASSFGGELFF. CDR3 nucleotides: TGTGCCAGCAGCTTCGGGGGGGAGCTGTTTTTT.

This clone was seen only a few times. The V and J genes are TRBV5-1 and TRBJ1-6; no reliable D call. CDR1 and CDR2 (germline): SGHRS, YFSETQ. V dropped 0 bases and J dropped 0 bases, with 10 bases sitting between them. The CDR3 covers 17 residues. The CDR3 region is CASSLDVVSSYNSPLHF. The DNA of the CDR3 is TGCGCCAGCAGCTTGGATGTAGTAAGCTCCTATAATTCACCCCTCCACTTT.

This clone was recorded once. This chain connects TRBV4-2 to TRBJ2-7, with D unresolved. The CDR3 is made up of 15 amino acids. Trimming removed 2 bases at V and 1 base at J, with 12 bases between. Germline-derived CDR1 and CDR2 are LGHNA and YNFKEQ. CDR3 residues: CASSQRSSASYEQYF. CDR3 DNA: TGTGCCAGCAGCCAACGGAGCTCAGCTTCCTACGAGCAGTACTTC.

The chain employs TRBV18 and TRBJ1-2; 7 nucleotides line up with TRBD1. CDR3 length equals 16 residues. V dropped 4 bases and J dropped 4; count of bases not matched to a gene: 12. CDR1 KGHSH and CDR2 LQKENI come from the germline V gene. CDR3 sequence (DNA): TGTGCCAGCTCACTCACACCCCAGGGGGACGGCTATGGCTACACCTTC. Translated: CASSLTPQGDGYGYTF.

The CDR3 loop is CASSQAGGQKETQYF. In DNA form, the CDR3 reads TGTGCCAGCAGCCAAGCGGGGGGGCAGAAAGAGACCCAGTACTTC. V and J are TRBV4-2 and TRBJ2-5; 8 bases are shared with TRBD2. CDR3 length: 15 amino acids. The V gene end was trimmed by 1 base and the J gene end by 3 bases; junction bases not matched to a gene: 4. Germline V lookup: CDR1 LGHNA, CDR2 YNFKEQ.

The chain links TRBV6-5 to TRBJ1-1; D may be TRBD1 (6 bases). Trimming left V 8 bases short and J 3 bases short, with 13 bases between. Germline assignment: CDR1 MNHEY and CDR2 SVGAGI. CDR3 size: 13 residues. The CDR3 bases are TGTGCCAGCCAAAGGGGGGGGCACACTGAAGCTTTCTTT. Protein: CASQRGGHTEAFF.

This clone was detected once. CDR3: CASSSQGYYGYTF. Written as DNA, the CDR3 is TGTGCCAGTAGTTCTCAGGGATACTATGGCTACACCTTC. This chain uses TRBV19 with TRBJ1-2, with a tentative D call TRBD1 (5 bases). V was pared by 5 bases and J by 3 bases, with 10 bases between. Germline V gives CDR1 LNHDA, CDR2 SQIVND (reference sequence). CDR3 length equals 13 residues.

The CDR3: CASSLEGRPSPLHF. The CDR3 bases are TGTGCCAGCAGCCTGGAGGGGCGCCCTTCACCCCTCCACTTT. V and J are TRBV7-9 and TRBJ1-6, with D possibly TRBD1 on 5 matching bases. CDR3 length: 14 residues. V was shortened by 5 bases and J by 9 bases, with 14 bases between the two germline ends. Germline V lookup: CDR1 SEHNR, CDR2 FQNEAQ (reference sequence).

The chain carries TRBV19 and TRBJ2-1; 11 nucleotides align to TRBD1. The CDR3 length is 16 residues. Per the germline V gene, CDR1 is LNHDA and CDR2 is SQIVND (reference sequence). V was pared by 1 base and J by 6 bases, with 5 bases of the junction left unmatched. The CDR3 loop reads CASSIVGDRGFNEQFF. The DNA for the CDR3 is TGTGCCAGTAGTATAGTAGGGGACAGGGGGTTCAATGAGCAGTTCTTC.

The chain links TRBV5-1 to TRBJ1-2, with TRBD1 matching over 9 bases. Germline CDR1 and CDR2: SGHRS and YFSETQ. There are 14 residues in the CDR3. V lost 0 bases and J lost 6; bases outside the gene matches: 3. CDR3: CASSLGQGVDGYTF. The DNA for the CDR3 is TGCGCCAGCAGCTTGGGACAGGGGGTCGATGGCTACACCTTC. Variable domain in full (rest from reference TRBV5-1 and TRBJ1-2): KAGVTQTPRYLIKTRGQQVTLSCSPISGHRSVSWYQQTPGQGLQFLFEYFSETQRNKGNFPGRFSGRQFSNSRSEMNVSTLELGDSALYLCASSLGQGVDGYTFGSGTRLTVV.

The V call is TRBV11-3, the J call TRBJ2-1; 7 bases are a match to TRBD2. This CDR3 spans 15 amino acids. With V trimmed by 3 bases and J by 12 bases, 14 bases remained unmatched. Germline V gives CDR1 SGHNT, CDR2 YENEEA. CDR3 loop: CASSLEEGLADVQFF. The CDR3 region has the DNA TGTGCCAGCAGCTTGGAGGAGGGGCTAGCGGACGTGCAGTTCTTC.

This sequence joins TRBV19 and TRBJ2-3; 13 bases map to TRBD2. V lost 5 bases, J lost 2 bases, and 7 bases stayed unmatched. Germline V gene sequence: CDR1 LNHDA, CDR2 SQIVND (reference sequence). CDR3 length: 17 residues. CDR3 coding DNA: TGTGCCAGTAGTCGGACTAGCGGGAGCCCCCCCACAGATACGCAGTATTTT. This codes for CASSRTSGSPPTDTQYF.

V usage is TRBV7-5 and J usage is TRBJ2-3; TRBD1 is taken as the D call from the table, unchecked against the DNA. TRBV7-5 is termed a pseudogene. This CDR3 is 16 amino acids long. The CDR3 spells CVRSLAGWASTDTQYF. CDR3 DNA: TGTGTCAGAAGCTTAGCTGGCTGGGCTAGCACAGATACGCAGTATTTT.

DNA for the CDR3: TGTGCCAGCAGTTTAGGAAGAGAACTGTTTTTT. Translating it yields CASSLGRELFF. The chain carries TRBV12-3 or TRBV12-4 and TRBJ1-4; D remains ambiguous. CDR3 length: 11 amino acids. V shed 1 base and J shed 12 bases, with 6 bases lying between them.

The gene calls are TRBV24-1 and TRBJ1-5; TRBD1 matches at 9 bases. The CDR3 consists of 14 residues. V trimming: 11 bases; J trimming: 7 bases; junction bases outside the gene matches: 11. The V gene's germline CDR1 is KGHDR and CDR2 SFDVKD. CDR3 protein: CAMPGQGSRQPQHF. The CDR3 region has the DNA TGTGCCATGCCCGGACAGGGGTCGAGGCAGCCCCAGCATTTT.

This chain uses TRBV29-1 with TRBJ2-5; the match to TRBD2 covers 9 bases. This CDR3 comprises 15 residues. Germline values: CDR1 SQVTM, CDR2 ANQGSEA. Germline trimming cut 7 bases from V and 2 bases from J; bases unmatched to any gene: 11. The CDR3 DNA reads as TGCAGCGGCGGATTAGGACTAGCGAGGCAAGAGACCCAGTACTTC. It specifies CSGGLGLARQETQYF.

The chain joins TRBV3-1 (or the pseudogene TRBV3-2) to TRBJ1-2, with TRBD1 as a possible D gene (6 bases). Trimming took off 1 base at V and 8 bases at J, with 17 bases between the two ends. The CDR3 contains 15 residues. Germline CDR1 reads LGHDT; CDR2 reads YNNKEL (reference sequence). The CDR3, as DNA: TGTGCCAGCAGCCAAGGGAACAGGGTGCTCGAAGGCTACACCTTC. Translation gives CASSQGNRVLEGYTF.

V is TRBV5-6 and J is TRBJ2-3; D remains ambiguous. Trimming removed 9 bases from V and 2 bases from J, with 19 bases in between. This CDR3 is built from 15 residues. Germline lookup yields CDR1 SGHDT and CDR2 YYEEEE. For the CDR3, the DNA is TGTGCCACCAATCAGGCCCAATTTTTCACAGATACGCAGTATTTT. Translation gives CATNQAQFFTDTQYF. Full variable domain (missing parts from reference TRBV5-6 and TRBJ2-3): DAGVTQSPTHLIKTRGQQVTLRCSPKSGHDTVSWYQQALGQGPQFIFQYYEEEERQRGNFPDRFSGHQFPNYSSELNVNALLLGDSALYLCATNQAQFFTDTQYFGPGTRLTVL.

This chain joins TRBV2 and TRBJ2-3, with 8 bases identical to TRBD2. The germline V gene has CDR1 SNHLY and CDR2 FYNNEI. V lost 7 bases, J lost 2 bases, and 2 bases stayed unmatched. The CDR3 consists of 13 residues. The CDR3 here is CASMREVTDTQYF. DNA for the CDR3: TGTGCCAGCATGCGGGAGGTCACAGATACGCAGTATTTT.

This clone showed up just once. CDR3 sequence (DNA): TGTGCCAGCAGCGCCCGCGGTGGCTATGGCTACACCTTC. This gives the protein CASSARGGYGYTF. The rearrangement joins TRBV7-9 to TRBJ1-2; D ambiguous. This CDR3 has 13 residues. Trimming took 5 bases from V and 4 from J, leaving 11 bases between them. CDR1 is SEHNR and CDR2 is FQNEAQ in the germline V gene (reference sequence).